These T cell receptor beta chains were read from a single sample in a study of blood T cell repertoires in COVID-19. Generated by immunoSEQ multiplex PCR, the TCRdb table keeps only in-frame clones and is missing some. The sample yields roughly 150,000 clones, around 84% seen once. The sequenced sample was PBMCs or T cells enriched from blood (not recorded which). These receptors were taken from a man aged 50-60 years who had recovered from COVID-19. CDR3s include the opening cysteine and the closing phenylalanine or tryptophan. Fields, in order: D gene, J gene, V gene, clone size, CDR3 protein, CDR3 DNA. The D gene is left open where the match is weak. Expanded clones get a size class; other rows say once, few or many, or leave the size out.

>NA|TRBJ1-1|TRBV5-1|few
CASSLVGGEGNTEAFF
TGCGCCAGCAGCTTGGTAGGAGGGGAGGGGAACACTGAAGCTTTCTTT
>NA|TRBJ1-1|TRBV3-1/TRBV3-2|NA
CASSQGLGVTEAFF
TGTGCCAGCAGCCAAGGGTTAGGGGTCACTGAAGCTTTCTTT
>TRBD1|TRBJ1-6|TRBV2|NA
CASNRGLNSPLHF
TGTGCCAGCAACAGGGGGCTAAATTCACCCCTCCACTTT
>NA|TRBJ1-3|TRBV5-1|few
CASSLAGGAGNTIYF
TGCGCCAGCAGCTTGGCTGGGGGCGCGGGAAACACCATATATTTT
>NA|TRBJ1-6|TRBV7-3|NA
CASSQTGYNSPLHF
TGTGCCAGCAGCCAAACTGGTTATAATTCACCCCTCCACTTT
>NA|TRBJ1-1|TRBV5-8|NA
CASSSGQNTEAFF
TGTGCCAGCAGCTCGGGACAGAACACTGAAGCTTTCTTT
>NA|TRBJ2-1|TRBV6-5|NA
CASYKQGEQFF
TGTGCCAGCTATAAACAGGGTGAGCAGTTCTTC
>NA|TRBJ1-3|TRBV5-6|NA
CASSKDQRGIHSGNTIYF
TGTGCCAGCAGCAAGGACCAAAGGGGCATCCACTCTGGAAACACCATATATTTT
>TRBD1|TRBJ1-4|TRBV5-1|NA
CASSLEGQGGEKLFF
TGCGCCAGCAGCTTGGAAGGACAGGGGGGTGAAAAACTGTTTTTT
>TRBD1|TRBJ1-6|TRBV6-2/TRBV6-3|NA
CASSYSLGQSVRSYNSPLHF
TGTGCCAGCAGTTACAGTCTGGGACAGTCCGTCCGCTCCTATAATTCACCCCTCCACTTT
>TRBD1|TRBJ2-1|TRBV4-3|NA
CASSRLGQGDEQFF
TGCGCCAGCAGCCGGCTGGGACAGGGGGATGAGCAGTTCTTC
>NA|TRBJ2-6|TRBV6-2/TRBV6-3|NA
CASSYSTATRAGPGANVLTF
TGTGCCAGCAGTTACTCGACAGCCACCAGGGCGGGGCCTGGGGCCAACGTCCTGACTTTC
>NA|TRBJ2-1|TRBV12-3/TRBV12-4|NA
CASSFTAAEQFF
TGTGCCAGCAGTTTCACAGCGGCTGAGCAGTTCTTC
>TRBD1|TRBJ2-5|TRBV6-5|few
CASSYSKGAAETQYF
TGTGCCAGCAGTTACTCGAAGGGGGCTGCAGAGACCCAGTACTTC
>TRBD1|TRBJ2-5|TRBV9|few
CASSVTPARGQETQYF
TGTGCCAGCAGCGTAACCCCCGCCAGGGGGCAAGAGACCCAGTACTTC
>TRBD1|TRBJ1-4|TRBV3-1/TRBV3-2|NA
CASSQGDRVGEKLFF
TGTGCCAGCAGCCAAGGAGACAGGGTCGGGGAAAAACTGTTTTTT
>TRBD1|TRBJ1-5|TRBV19|NA
CASIGQGDYRNQPQHF
TGTGCCAGTATCGGACAGGGGGATTATCGCAATCAGCCCCAGCATTTT
>NA|TRBJ2-1|TRBV10-2|few
CASMSVGANSYNEQFF
TGCGCCAGCATGTCGGTAGGAGCGAACTCCTACAATGAGCAGTTCTTC
>NA|TRBJ2-3|TRBV18|NA
CASSPPRTARDTQYF
TGTGCCAGCTCACCACCTCGGACAGCCCGAGATACGCAGTATTTT
>NA|TRBJ1-4|TRBV5-4|NA
CASSPAGAGEELFF
TGTGCCAGCAGCCCTGCGGGGGCGGGAGAAGAACTGTTTTTT
>NA|TRBJ2-6|TRBV27|NA
CASSRQASGANVLTF
TGTGCCAGCAGCAGACAGGCGTCTGGGGCCAACGTCCTGACTTTC
>NA|TRBJ1-2|TRBV6-2/TRBV6-3|NA
CASRPLQGFVNGYTF
TGTGCCAGCAGACCTCTTCAGGGTTTTGTGAATGGCTACACCTTC
>TRBD1|TRBJ2-5|TRBV10-2|NA
CASSESGTGYETQYF
TGCGCCAGCAGTGAGTCAGGGACAGGGTACGAGACCCAGTACTTC
>NA|TRBJ1-5|TRBV20-1|NA
CSASFGLVGNQPQHF
TGCAGTGCTAGTTTCGGGTTAGTAGGCAATCAGCCCCAGCATTTT
>TRBD1|TRBJ1-6|TRBV19|NA
CASTEGRGVNSPLHF
TGTGCCAGTACGGAAGGCAGGGGGGTGAATTCACCCCTCCACTTT
>TRBD1|TRBJ1-5|TRBV4-1|NA
CASSSRQGLEPQHF
TGCGCCAGCAGCTCAAGACAGGGGTTGGAGCCCCAGCATTTT
>TRBD1|TRBJ2-3|TRBV29-1|NA
CSAQTGQDTQYF
TGCAGCGCGCAGACAGGGCAAGATACGCAGTATTTT
>TRBD2|TRBJ2-3|TRBV7-2|once
CASSFGPGTSGGVADTQYF
TGTGCCAGCAGCTTCGGTCCCGGGACTAGCGGGGGGGTAGCAGATACGCAGTATTTT
>TRBD1|TRBJ1-3|TRBV6-5|NA
CASRPQGVGNTIYF
TGTGCCAGCAGGCCACAGGGGGTTGGAAACACCATATATTTT
>TRBD2|TRBJ2-3|TRBV11-2|NA
CASSLFLGGGTHRTDTQYF
TGTGCCAGCAGCTTATTTCTTGGCGGGGGGACCCACCGCACAGATACGCAGTATTTT
>NA|TRBJ1-2|TRBV2|NA
CASSPRTGTSNYGYTF
TGTGCCAGCAGTCCACGAACAGGGACCTCTAACTATGGCTACACCTTC
>NA|TRBJ1-2|TRBV2|NA
CASSEEQGANYGYTF
TGTGCCAGCAGTGAAGAACAGGGAGCTAACTATGGCTACACCTTC
>NA|TRBJ1-2|TRBV7-9|NA
CASSLGSGDPNYGYTF
TGTGCCAGCAGCTTAGGGTCAGGGGACCCTAACTATGGCTACACCTTC
>NA|TRBJ2-2|TRBV7-2|NA
CASSSQGTGNTGELFF
TGTGCCAGCAGCTCCCAAGGCACAGGGAACACCGGGGAGCTGTTTTTT
>TRBD1|TRBJ2-5|TRBV5-6|NA
CASSEGAWETQYF
TGTGCCAGCAGCGAGGGGGCATGGGAGACCCAGTACTTC
>TRBD1|TRBJ1-1|TRBV7-8|few
CASSRAGGGTEAFF
TGTGCCAGCAGCCGAGCAGGGGGGGGTACTGAAGCTTTCTTT
>TRBD1|TRBJ1-5|TRBV2|NA
CASSGQGTSNQPQHF
TGTGCCAGCAGTGGACAGGGAACTTCTAATCAGCCCCAGCATTTT
>TRBD1|TRBJ1-4|TRBV7-9|NA
CASSSDRVGEKLFF
TGTGCCAGCAGCTCCGACAGGGTGGGTGAAAAACTGTTTTTT
>TRBD1|TRBJ2-7|TRBV7-3|NA
CASSPTGTGDEQYF
TGTGCCAGCAGCCCAACCGGGACAGGGGACGAGCAGTACTTC
>NA|TRBJ2-7|TRBV7-6|NA
CASSLVESSYEQYF
TGTGCCAGCAGCTTAGTAGAGAGCTCCTACGAGCAGTACTTC
>NA|TRBJ2-1|TRBV5-4|few
CATSLTGGNEQFF
TGTGCCACCTCCCTGACTGGGGGGAATGAGCAGTTCTTC
>TRBD1|TRBJ1-1|TRBV7-6|NA
CASSSPDRVGMNTEAFF
TGTGCCAGCAGCTCACCCGACAGGGTAGGGATGAACACTGAAGCTTTCTTT
>TRBD1|TRBJ2-7|TRBV7-2|NA
CASSSGTGVVRQYF
TGTGCCAGCAGCTCCGGGACAGGGGTAGTCCGGCAGTACTTC
>NA|TRBJ1-6|TRBV2|few
CASSAVRNTEYSPLHF
TGTGCCAGCAGTGCCGTTCGAAATACAGAATATTCACCCCTCCACTTT
>NA|TRBJ1-1|TRBV9|NA
CASSVVVNTEAFF
TGTGCCAGCAGCGTAGTCGTGAACACTGAAGCTTTCTTT
>TRBD1|TRBJ1-2|TRBV9|NA
CASSVDPGTGNYGYTF
TGTGCCAGCAGCGTAGACCCTGGGACAGGTAACTATGGCTACACCTTC
>NA|TRBJ1-2|TRBV6-5|few
CASCRDQEGGYTF
TGTGCCAGCTGCCGGGACCAGGAGGGTGGCTACACCTTC
>NA|TRBJ2-2|TRBV7-2|NA
CASSSSGVTGELFF
TGTGCCAGCAGCTCGTCAGGGGTAACCGGGGAGCTGTTTTTT
>TRBD1|TRBJ1-5|TRBV15|NA
CATSTSWDSGRYSNQPQHF
TGTGCCACCAGCACATCATGGGACAGCGGTCGTTATAGCAATCAGCCCCAGCATTTT
>TRBD2|TRBJ2-3|TRBV4-1|NA
CASSQGRLLAGGTDTQYF
TGCGCCAGCAGCCAGGGGAGGTTGCTAGCGGGGGGCACAGATACGCAGTATTTT
>NA|TRBJ2-2|TRBV19|NA
CASNQGTGELFF
TGTGCCAGTAACCAGGGCACCGGGGAGCTGTTTTTT
>NA|TRBJ2-2|TRBV27|NA
CASSLHSLNTGELFF
TGTGCCAGCAGTTTACACAGCCTGAACACCGGGGAGCTGTTTTTT
>NA|TRBJ1-4|TRBV15|NA
CATRISPDEKLFF
TGTGCCACCCGTATTAGCCCGGATGAAAAACTGTTTTTT
>NA|TRBJ1-2|TRBV6-6|few
CASSEAGANYGYTF
TGTGCCAGCTCCGAAGCCGGGGCTAACTATGGCTACACCTTC
>TRBD1|TRBJ1-6|TRBV25-1|NA
CASKGTGNNSPLHF
TGTGCCAGCAAGGGGACAGGGAATAATTCACCCCTCCACTTT
>TRBD2|TRBJ2-5|TRBV18|NA
CASSPPLIGREGIETQYF
TGTGCCAGCTCACCACCGTTGATAGGGCGGGAGGGAATTGAGACCCAGTACTTC
>NA|TRBJ2-1|TRBV5-1|NA
CASSVGTYNEQFF
TGCGCCAGCAGCGTCGGGACTTACAATGAGCAGTTCTTC
>NA|TRBJ2-2|TRBV6-1|NA
CASSEDTVPTGELFF
TGTGCCAGCAGTGAAGACACCGTACCCACCGGGGAGCTGTTTTTT
>NA|TRBJ2-7|TRBV4-2|medium-sized
CASSYTTGSSYEQYF
TGTGCCAGCAGCTATACGACGGGAAGCTCCTACGAGCAGTACTTC
>TRBD1|TRBJ2-5|TRBV7-2|once
CASSLLGTGALGYF
TGTGCCAGCAGCCTCCTGGGGACAGGGGCTTTGGGGTACTTC